What follows are 15 T cell receptor beta chains derived from one specimen sequenced in a study of blood T cell repertoires in COVID-19. Assay: immunoSEQ multiplex PCR; the TCRdb copy retains only in-frame clones and omits some. The sample includes 210,000 or so clones, 84% seen only once; the top ten take less than 20%. The material sequenced was peripheral blood. The receptors shown here come from a woman of 80 years or more with active or convalescent COVID-19.

V and J are TRBV3-1 (or the pseudogene TRBV3-2) and TRBJ1-2, with 7 bases matching TRBD1. CDR1 is LGHDT, CDR2 YNNKEL, per germline (reference sequence). This CDR3 has 14 residues. Trimming took 3 bases from V and 4 from J; bases not matched to a gene: 5. Here the CDR3 reads CASSQQGGPYGYTF. The CDR3 DNA reads TGTGCCAGCAGCCAGCAAGGGGGCCCCTATGGCTACACCTTC.

The J gene is TRBJ1-4, the V gene TRBV28; D is undetermined. V lost 6 bases, J lost 5 bases, and 4 bases lay in between. CDR3 length equals 11 residues. The germline V gene encodes CDR1 MDHEN and CDR2 SYDVKM. The CDR3 sequence: CASRRNEKLFF. The CDR3 nucleotides read TGTGCCAGCAGACGGAATGAAAAACTGTTTTTT.

The chain couples TRBV13 to TRBJ1-2; D gene ambiguous. The V and J ends lost 3 bases and 6 bases respectively, with 20 bases between them. Germline CDR1 is PRHDT and CDR2 is FYEKMQ (reference sequence). The CDR3 spans 16 residues. DNA for the CDR3: TGTGCCAGCAGCTTCCCCCAGAATCCGGGTTTGGATGGCTACACCTTC. It codes for CASSFPQNPGLDGYTF.

The chain combines TRBV24-1 with TRBJ1-2; TRBD1 agrees at 8 bases. This CDR3 is 15 amino acids long. V trimming: 4 bases; J trimming: 9 bases; junction bases outside the gene matches: 12. Germline V gene sequence: CDR1 KGHDR, CDR2 SFDVKD. CDR3 DNA: TGTGCCACCAGTGACCCAGGACAGGGACCGCTAAGCTACACCTTC. This translates into CATSDPGQGPLSYTF.

This clone appeared a few times. CDR3 in DNA: TGTGCCAGCAGATTCCACGGGACAGGGTGGTCACCCCTCCACTTT. Translating gives CASRFHGTGWSPLHF. The chain recombines TRBV6-5 with TRBJ1-6, with TRBD1 matching over 9 bases. The CDR3 extends over 15 amino acids. The germline CDR1 and CDR2 sequences are MNHEY and SVGAGI. Trimming at V came to 6 bases and at J to 10 bases, leaving 10 bases not matched to a gene.

The chain links TRBV4-3 to TRBJ2-1, with 9 bases matching TRBD2. Unmatched junction bases numbered 7, after V lost 1 base and J lost 3 bases. Looked up from germline, CDR1 is LGHNA and CDR2 is YSLEER. CDR3 length: 17 residues. CDR3 nucleotide sequence: TGCGCCAGCAGCCAAGGAATTACAGCGGGGGGCTACAATGAGCAGTTCTTC. Its protein product is CASSQGITAGGYNEQFF.

Ten or more counts support this clone. The rearrangement links TRBV6-2 or TRBV6-3 to TRBJ2-7; the D gene is possibly TRBD2 (6 bases). Germline CDR1 reads MNHEY; CDR2 reads SVGEGT. The V end was cut by 5 bases, the J end by 4 bases, with 18 bases between. This CDR3 spans 15 amino acids. CDR3 sequence (DNA): TGTGCCAGCAGTCCATCCGGCCGGGGGAAATACGAGCAGTACTTC. Translation: CASSPSGRGKYEQYF.

V usage is TRBV3-1 (or the pseudogene TRBV3-2) and J usage is TRBJ2-5, with 10 bases identical to TRBD2. Losses at the gene ends were 3 bases for V and 5 bases for J; bases not matched to a gene: 6. CDR3 length: 15 residues. CDR1 is LGHDT, CDR2 YNNKEL, per germline (reference sequence). CDR3 sequence reads: CASSQSGGASETQYF. In DNA, the CDR3 is TGTGCCAGCAGCCAGAGCGGGGGGGCCTCGGAGACCCAGTACTTC.

The V gene is TRBV5-1, the J gene TRBJ2-2; tentative D call: TRBD2 (5 bases). CDR3 length equals 16 residues. V lost 0 bases to trimming and J lost 0 bases, with 9 bases between them. CDR1 and CDR2 (germline): SGHRS, YFSETQ. CDR3 coding DNA: TGCGCCAGCAGCTTGGAGGAGCGGTCGAACACCGGGGAGCTGTTTTTT. This codes for CASSLEERSNTGELFF. Full variable domain (remainder filled in from reference TRBV5-1 and TRBJ2-2): KAGVTQTPRYLIKTRGQQVTLSCSPISGHRSVSWYQQTPGQGLQFLFEYFSETQRNKGNFPGRFSGRQFSNSRSEMNVSTLELGDSALYLCASSLEERSNTGELFFGEGSRLTVL.

The chain combines TRBV13 with TRBJ1-1; TRBD1 is a possible D gene (6 bases). Trimming stripped 1 base from V and 4 bases from J, with 7 bases between. CDR1 is PRHDT and CDR2 is FYEKMQ in the germline V gene (reference sequence). The CDR3 has 13 residues. CDR3 protein: CASSLVGGTEAFF. The CDR3 bases are TGTGCCAGCAGCTTAGTAGGGGGCACTGAAGCTTTCTTT. The variable domain in full, completed from reference TRBV13 and TRBJ1-1, reads AAGVIQSPRHLIKEKRETATLKCYPIPRHDTVYWYQQGPGQDPQFLISFYEKMQSDKGSIPDRFSAQQFSDYHSELNMSSLELGDSALYFCASSLVGGTEAFFGQGTRLTVV.

The chain employs TRBV3-1 (or the pseudogene TRBV3-2) and TRBJ2-5, with D tentatively TRBD2 (6 bases). Germline V gene sequence: CDR1 LGHDT, CDR2 YNNKEL (reference sequence). This CDR3 spans 14 amino acids. The V gene lost 11 bases and the J gene lost 4 bases, with 20 bases spanning the gap. CDR3 in amino acids: CAVAKAGQGETQYF. The CDR3 coding sequence is TGTGCCGTCGCCAAGGCGGGGCAGGGAGAGACCCAGTACTTC.

The count of this clone is one. This chain links TRBV5-6 with TRBJ2-1; 9 bases agree with TRBD2. V was clipped by 4 bases and J by 2 bases; unmatched bases: 10. Germline V gene lookup returns CDR1 SGHDT and CDR2 YYEEEE. The CDR3 spans 17 residues. CDR3: CASSPGVRTSAYNEQFF. CDR3 in DNA: TGTGCCAGCAGCCCGGGGGTTCGGACTAGCGCCTACAATGAGCAGTTCTTC. Combining the CDR3 with reference TRBV5-6 and TRBJ2-1 gives the whole variable domain DAGVTQSPTHLIKTRGQQVTLRCSPKSGHDTVSWYQQALGQGPQFIFQYYEEEERQRGNFPDRFSGHQFPNYSSELNVNALLLGDSALYLCASSPGVRTSAYNEQFFGPGTRLTVL.

The chain employs TRBV14 and TRBJ2-1, with 8 bases fitting TRBD2. The germline V gene has CDR1 SGHDN and CDR2 FVKESK. This CDR3 spans 14 amino acids. Trimming removed 1 base from V and 15 bases from J; junction bases left unmatched: 11. The CDR3 reads CASSQVGERERVFF. CDR3 sequence (DNA): TGTGCCAGCAGCCAAGTTGGAGAGCGGGAGAGGGTGTTCTTC. Full variable domain (missing parts from reference TRBV14 and TRBJ2-1): EAGVTQFPSHSVIEKGQTVTLRCDPISGHDNLYWYRRVMGKEIKFLLHFVKESKQDESGMPNNRFLAERTGGTYSTLKVQPAELEDSGVYFCASSQVGERERVFFGPGTRLTVL.

The chain carries TRBV5-3 and TRBJ1-1; D is unclear. TRBV5-3 is designated an ORF whose function remains uncertain. Trimming stripped 2 bases from V and 5 bases from J, with 22 bases between. This CDR3 comprises 17 residues. The CDR3 loop is CARSFIWYLEGLTEAFF. CDR3 in DNA: TGTGCCAGAAGCTTTATTTGGTATCTGGAGGGATTGACTGAAGCTTTCTTT.

The chain links TRBV5-6 to TRBJ1-1; 7 bases agree with TRBD1. The CDR3 sequence is 14 residues long. Germline loops: CDR1 SGHDT, CDR2 YYEEEE. V was clipped by 4 bases and J by 1 base; unmatched bases: 4. The CDR3 DNA reads as TGTGCCAGCAGCCTCGGGACAGCGAACACTGAAGCTTTCTTT. Its translation: CASSLGTANTEAFF.